These T cell receptor beta chains were read from a single sample in a study of shared clonotypes between healthy human individuals. Profiling relied on immunoSEQ multiplex PCR, and the TCRdb table lists in-frame clones only, not all of them. Among some 2.1 million clones listed, around 95% were seen once. Sequencing input: naive CD4+ T cells sorted from blood. Every receptor here comes from a man in his late teens or twenties in good health. The CDR3 runs from the conserved cysteine through the conserved F or W. A D gene is named only where the DNA matches it firmly. Some rows mark clone size as missing; the rest say once, few, many or name a class of expanded clone.

v_call,d_call,j_call,clone_size,cdr3_nt,cdr3_aa
TRBV7-2,-,TRBJ1-6,-,TGTGCCAGCAGCTTAACAGGAAATTCACCCCTCCACTTT,CASSLTGNSPLHF
TRBV6-1,TRBD1,TRBJ2-6,-,TGTGCCAGCAGTGCGGACCCCCGACAGGGAACTCTTGCTGGGGCCAACGTCCTGACTTTC,CASSADPRQGTLAGANVLTF
TRBV7-2,-,TRBJ2-1,once,TGTGCCAGCAGCTTACTGCAGGGTCATAATGAGCAGTTCTTC,CASSLLQGHNEQFF
TRBV10-2,-,TRBJ2-5,-,TGCGCCACAATTCTCAAGGACGGGGAACAGACCCAGTACTTC,CATILKDGEQTQYF
TRBV2,TRBD1,TRBJ1-6,once,TGTGCCAGCAGTTTAACAGGGGATTTTAATTCACCCCTCCACTTT,CASSLTGDFNSPLHF
TRBV7-9,-,TRBJ2-7,-,TGTGCCAGCAGCTTACCGCCCGGGACCAACTCCTACGAGCAGTACTTC,CASSLPPGTNSYEQYF
TRBV5-1,-,TRBJ2-7,-,TGCGCCAGCAGCTTACCCCAGAGGTTTCCCTACGAGCAGTACTTC,CASSLPQRFPYEQYF
TRBV5-1,-,TRBJ1-4,-,TGCGCCAGCAGCCCCGGAAGCGGGACTAATGAAAAACTGTTTTTT,CASSPGSGTNEKLFF
TRBV5-1,-,TRBJ1-3,-,TGCGCCAGCAGCTTGGGAGGCTCGGAGGGAAACACCATATATTTT,CASSLGGSEGNTIYF
TRBV7-8,TRBD1,TRBJ1-3,-,TGTGCCAGCAGCTTAACGGACAGGGCTAGAAACACCATATATTTT,CASSLTDRARNTIYF
TRBV29-1,-,TRBJ2-5,-,TGCAGCGTTGAAGGGCTACAAGAGACCCAGTACTTC,CSVEGLQETQYF
TRBV18,TRBD2,TRBJ2-3,-,TGTGCCAGCTCATCCGGGACTAGCGGGGACACAGATACGCAGTATTTT,CASSSGTSGDTDTQYF
TRBV4-1,TRBD2,TRBJ2-7,-,TGCGCCAGCAGCCAAGGGCCCGGGACTAGCTACGAGCAGTACTTC,CASSQGPGTSYEQYF